Presented here are 10 T cell receptor beta chains from one specimen sequenced in a study of blood T cells in healthy people across ages. For the second PCR, which ran for 7 to 11 cycles, a sample-barcoded 5' primer and a J-beta primer mix were used. TCRdb itself ran the 5' RACE reads through MiXCR, one entry per CDR3 protein. This table has roughly 2 million distinct CDR3 sequences, 40% to 55% appearing once. Input material: blood. The receptors shown here come from a woman aged 40 to 50 in good health.

This clonotype appeared a few times. V gene TRBV29-1 combines with J gene TRBJ1-2, with TRBD1 matching over 11 bases. The CDR3 extends over 15 amino acids. CDR1 SQVTM and CDR2 ANQGSEA come from the germline V gene. After removal of 3 bases from V and 0 bases from J, the junction contained 3 bases not matched to a gene. The CDR3 sequence is CSVEGQGDPNYGYTF. CDR3 DNA sequence: TGCAGCGTTGAGGGACAGGGGGACCCTAACTATGGCTACACCTTC. The complete variable domain, with remaining parts taken from reference TRBV29-1 and TRBJ1-2, reads SAVISQKPSRDICQRGTSLTIQCQVDSQVTMMFWYRQQPGQSLTLIATANQGSEATYESGFVIDKFPISRPNLTFSTLTVSNMSPEDSSIYLCSVEGQGDPNYGYTFGSGTRLTVV.

V is TRBV28 and J is TRBJ1-2, with TRBD1 identical over 8 bases. Germline loops: CDR1 MDHEN, CDR2 SYDVKM. The CDR3 has 13 amino acids. Trimming removed 7 bases from V and 8 bases from J; junction bases left unmatched: 9. The CDR3 loop is CASTTAGGSGYTF. CDR3 nucleotides: TGTGCCAGCACCACGGCAGGGGGCTCGGGCTACACCTTC.

The sample holds a few counts of this clonotype. The chain joins TRBV27 to TRBJ2-5, with 12 bases lining up with TRBD2. The V gene's germline CDR1 is MNHEY and CDR2 SMNVEV (reference sequence). CDR3 length: 14 residues. Unmatched junction bases numbered 3, after V lost 7 bases and J lost 3 bases. For the CDR3, the DNA is TGTGCCAGCACCCGACTAGCGGGGGAAGAGACCCAGTACTTC. Residues: CASTRLAGEETQYF.

A single count supports this clonotype. In DNA, the CDR3 is TGTGCCAGCAGTTACGTCCCGGGACAGGGGGCAGCAGATACGCAGTATTTT. Its translation: CASSYVPGQGAADTQYF. This rearrangement joins TRBV6-2 or TRBV6-3 to TRBJ2-3; TRBD1 agrees at 12 bases. V lost 2 bases, J lost 4 bases, and 7 bases stayed unmatched. The CDR3 is 17 residues long. Germline V gene sequence: CDR1 MNHEY, CDR2 SVGEGT.

The CDR3 DNA is TGTGCCAGCAGTTATCCTGGGGACCGGGACCACCGCCTTAGCACAGATACGCAGTATTTT. Encoded protein: CASSYPGDRDHRLSTDTQYF. The chain combines TRBV6-2 or TRBV6-3 with TRBJ2-3; D is possibly TRBD1 or TRBD2 (5 bases each). V lost 3 bases, J lost 0 bases, and 25 bases lay in between. This CDR3 comprises 20 residues. Germline-derived CDR1 and CDR2 are MNHEY and SVGEGT.

The chain uses TRBV4-2 and TRBJ2-3; 9 nucleotides line up with TRBD2. J gave up 4 bases and V 4 bases, and 12 bases lay outside the gene matches. This CDR3 region has 17 residues. The germline V gene encodes CDR1 LGHNA and CDR2 YNFKEQ. The CDR3: CASSPWTGGGVSDTQYF. CDR3 DNA sequence: TGTGCCAGCAGCCCCTGGACTGGCGGGGGGGTTTCAGATACGCAGTATTTT.

This chain uses TRBV20-1 with TRBJ1-2, with D possibly TRBD1 on 5 matching bases. Looked up from germline, CDR1 is DFQATT and CDR2 is SNEGSKA (reference sequence). The CDR3 extends over 15 amino acids. CDR3 sequence: CRAHGGAATSYGYTF. CDR3 nucleotides: TGCAGGGCCCATGGAGGGGCAGCTACGAGCTATGGCTACACCTTC.

The V call is TRBV20-1, the J call TRBJ2-1, with a weak D call TRBD2 (5 bases). CDR1 and CDR2 from the germline V gene are DFQATT and SNEGSKA (reference sequence). Trimming took off 6 bases at V and 2 bases at J, with 8 bases between the two ends. The CDR3 covers 12 residues. The CDR3 is CSAEDAYNEQFF. CDR3 coding DNA: TGCAGTGCGGAGGACGCCTACAATGAGCAGTTCTTC.

This clonotype was observed a handful of times. The genes are TRBV11-2 and TRBJ1-1; D perhaps matches TRBD1 (5 bases). Germline V gene sequence: CDR1 SGHAT, CDR2 FQNNGV. Trimming shortened V by 5 bases and J by 0 bases, and 25 bases separated the two germline ends. This CDR3 is 19 amino acids long. Here the CDR3 reads CASSAGTAGTFYLNTEAFF. CDR3 nucleotides: TGTGCCAGCAGCGCGGGGACGGCTGGGACTTTCTATTTGAACACTGAAGCTTTCTTT.

V is TRBV5-6 and J is TRBJ2-4; perhaps TRBD1 as D (7 bases). Trimming removed 1 base at V and 1 base at J, with 18 bases between. Germline V gene data show CDR1 as SGHDT and CDR2 as YYEEEE. The CDR3 is 18 residues long. In DNA, the CDR3 is TGTGCCAGCAGCTTGTCCCAGGGGGGAGCCACTGCCAAAAACATTCAGTACTTC. This codes for CASSLSQGGATAKNIQYF.